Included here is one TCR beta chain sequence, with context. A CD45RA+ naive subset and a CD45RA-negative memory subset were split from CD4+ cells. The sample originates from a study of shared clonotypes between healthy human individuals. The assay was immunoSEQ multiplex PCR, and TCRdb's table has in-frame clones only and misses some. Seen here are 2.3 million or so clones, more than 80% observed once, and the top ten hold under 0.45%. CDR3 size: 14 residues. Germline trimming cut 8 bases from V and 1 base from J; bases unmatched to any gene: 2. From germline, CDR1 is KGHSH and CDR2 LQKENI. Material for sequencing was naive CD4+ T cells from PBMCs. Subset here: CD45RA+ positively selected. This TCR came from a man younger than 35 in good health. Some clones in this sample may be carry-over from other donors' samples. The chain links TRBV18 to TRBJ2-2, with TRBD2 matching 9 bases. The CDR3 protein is CASATSGNTGELFF. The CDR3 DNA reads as TGTGCCAGCGCGACTAGCGGGAACACCGGGGAGCTGTTTTTT.